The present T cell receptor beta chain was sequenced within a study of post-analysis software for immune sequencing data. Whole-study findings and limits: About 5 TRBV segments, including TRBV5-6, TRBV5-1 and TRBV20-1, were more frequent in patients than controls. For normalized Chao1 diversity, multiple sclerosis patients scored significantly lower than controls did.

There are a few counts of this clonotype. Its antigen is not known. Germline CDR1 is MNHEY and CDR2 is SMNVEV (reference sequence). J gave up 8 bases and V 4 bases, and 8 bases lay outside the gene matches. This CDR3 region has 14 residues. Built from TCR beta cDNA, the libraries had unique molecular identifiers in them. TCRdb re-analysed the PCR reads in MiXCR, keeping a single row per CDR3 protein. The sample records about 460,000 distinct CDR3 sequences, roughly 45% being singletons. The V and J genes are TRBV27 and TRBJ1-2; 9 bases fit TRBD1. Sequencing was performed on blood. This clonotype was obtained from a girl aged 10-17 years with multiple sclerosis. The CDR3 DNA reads TGTGCCAGCAGTTCCGCCGGGACAGGGTCCGGCTACACCTTC. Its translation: CASSSAGTGSGYTF.